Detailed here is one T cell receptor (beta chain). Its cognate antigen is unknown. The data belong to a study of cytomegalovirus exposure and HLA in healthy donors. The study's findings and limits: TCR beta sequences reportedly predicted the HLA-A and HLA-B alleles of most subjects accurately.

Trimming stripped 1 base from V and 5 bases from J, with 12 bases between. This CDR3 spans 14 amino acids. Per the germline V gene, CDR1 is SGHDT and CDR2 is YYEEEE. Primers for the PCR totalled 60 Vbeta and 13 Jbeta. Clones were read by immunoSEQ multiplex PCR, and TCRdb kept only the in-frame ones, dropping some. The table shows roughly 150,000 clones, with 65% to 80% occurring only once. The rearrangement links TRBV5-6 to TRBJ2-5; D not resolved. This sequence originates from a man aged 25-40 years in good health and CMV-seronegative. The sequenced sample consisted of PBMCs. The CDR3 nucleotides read TGTGCCAGCAGCTTGTCTCAACTATTGGAGACCCAGTACTTC. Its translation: CASSLSQLLETQYF.